The sequence of this TCR beta chain was determined in a study of OX40 agonist ivuxolimab in advanced cancers. Study at large: Intravenous ivuxolimab at 0.01 to 10 mg/kg was given to patients every 2 weeks. The diagnoses of dose-escalation patients were hepatocellular carcinoma, melanoma, renal cell or head and neck cancer. Study-level results: A proportion of nonresponders additionally exhibited low normalized T-cell clonal expansion.

The repertoire was sequenced with immunoSEQ multiplex PCR; TCRdb's copy has only in-frame clones and lacks some. The repertoire has more than 40,000 clones, approximately 80% of them found once; the top ten carry around 2.7%. Germline V gene sequence: CDR1 SGHRS, CDR2 YFSETQ. The length of the CDR3 is 16 residues. J lost 5 bases, V lost 6 bases, and 15 bases had no gene match. To note about this clone: Its antigen is not known.

Here the sequenced sample was CD4+ or CD8+ T cells sorted from blood, taken in a trial of the OX40 agonist ivuxolimab. The chain employs TRBV5-1 and TRBJ2-7; 9 nucleotides line up with TRBD2. This clonotype was sampled from an adult with an advanced solid tumor such as melanoma, head and neck, liver or kidney cancer. CDR3 bases: TGCGCCAGCACCCCACGAGCGGGAGGCCTTTACGACGAGCAGTACTTC. This sequence encodes CASTPRAGGLYDEQYF.